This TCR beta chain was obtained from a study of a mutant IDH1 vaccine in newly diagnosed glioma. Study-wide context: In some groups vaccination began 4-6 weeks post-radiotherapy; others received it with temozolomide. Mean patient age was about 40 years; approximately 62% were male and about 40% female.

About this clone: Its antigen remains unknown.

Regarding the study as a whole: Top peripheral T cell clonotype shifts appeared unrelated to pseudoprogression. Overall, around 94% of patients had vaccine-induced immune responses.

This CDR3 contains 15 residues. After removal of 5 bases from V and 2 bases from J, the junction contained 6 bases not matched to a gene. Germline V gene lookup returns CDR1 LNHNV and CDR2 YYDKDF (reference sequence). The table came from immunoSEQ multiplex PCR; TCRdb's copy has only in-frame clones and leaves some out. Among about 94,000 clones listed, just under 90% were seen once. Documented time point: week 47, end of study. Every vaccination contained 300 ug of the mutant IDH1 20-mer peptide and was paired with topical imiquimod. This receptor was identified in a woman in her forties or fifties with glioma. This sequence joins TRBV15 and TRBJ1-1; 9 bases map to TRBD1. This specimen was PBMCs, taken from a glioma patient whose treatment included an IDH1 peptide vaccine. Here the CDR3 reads CATSAPGQGNTEAFF. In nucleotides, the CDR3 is TGTGCCACCAGCGCCCCGGGACAGGGCAACACTGAAGCTTTCTTT.